These T cell receptor beta chains were read from a single sample in a study of shared clonotypes between healthy human individuals. Sequencing was performed with immunoSEQ multiplex PCR; in TCRdb, only in-frame clones are kept and a portion is missing. Counted here are 100,000 or so clones, about 72% occurring once; the ten biggest clones make up 24%. The material sequenced was memory CD8+ T cells sorted from blood. Receptor source: a woman aged 25 to 39 in good health. The CDR3 runs from the conserved cysteine through the conserved F or W. D genes are given only for firm matches. Clone size is not always given. Where it is, it says once, few, many or a class for expanded clones.

size,J,D,V,CDR3,DNA
NA,TRBJ2-2,NA,TRBV6-6,CASSYVFTGELFF,TGTGCCAGCAGTTACGTATTCACCGGGGAGCTGTTTTTT
NA,TRBJ1-2,NA,TRBV28,CASSFRVFYGYTF,TGTGCCAGCAGTTTTCGTGTTTTCTATGGCTACACCTTC
NA,TRBJ2-1,NA,TRBV7-9,CASSLGLEFSYNEQFF,TGTGCCAGCAGCTTAGGTCTGGAATTCTCCTACAATGAGCAGTTCTTC
once,TRBJ2-7,TRBD2,TRBV28,CASSKAGDRYEQYF,TGTGCCAGCAGCAAGGCGGGGGATCGCTACGAGCAGTACTTC
NA,TRBJ2-3,NA,TRBV14,CASARGSIFTDTQYF,TGTGCTTCGGCGAGGGGATCCATCTTTACAGATACGCAGTATTTT
NA,TRBJ2-1,TRBD2,TRBV19,CASSNSAGGPGWGQFF,TGTGCCAGTAGTAACTCGGCGGGAGGGCCCGGATGGGGGCAGTTCTTC
NA,TRBJ2-2,TRBD2,TRBV7-9,CASSLGGPSGTNTGELFF,TGTGCCAGCAGCTTAGGAGGGCCGAGCGGGACGAACACCGGGGAGCTGTTTTTT
NA,TRBJ2-3,TRBD2,TRBV7-9,CASSLGFGERGNTQYF,TGTGCCAGCAGCTTGGGGTTTGGGGAGCGGGGAAATACGCAGTATTTT
NA,TRBJ2-7,TRBD2,TRBV6-5,CAISGREGLAVSYF,TGTGCCATCAGTGGCCGAGAGGGGCTAGCGGTCTCATACTTC
NA,TRBJ2-3,TRBD1,TRBV11-3,CASSNRGWDTQYF,TGTGCCAGCAGCAACAGGGGTTGGGATACGCAGTATTTT
few,TRBJ2-7,NA,TRBV16,CASSPNGRSYEQYF,TGTGCCAGCAGCCCAAACGGCCGAAGCTACGAGCAGTACTTC
once,TRBJ2-1,NA,TRBV18,CASSPVGQSEQFF,TGTGCCAGCTCACCTGTTGGGCAGAGTGAGCAGTTCTTC
many,TRBJ2-7,TRBD2,TRBV28,CASSASGSGYEQYF,TGTGCCAGCAGCGCTAGCGGGAGTGGCTACGAGCAGTACTTC
NA,TRBJ2-1,NA,TRBV5-6,CASSLVWGPYNEQFF,TGTGCCAGCAGCTTGGTTTGGGGTCCCTACAATGAGCAGTTCTTC
few,TRBJ2-1,NA,TRBV11-3,CASSLKVGGNEQFF,TGTGCCAGCAGCTTAAAGGTGGGGGGCAATGAGCAGTTCTTC
NA,TRBJ1-1,TRBD1,TRBV28,CASTPGGAYTEAFF,TGTGCCAGCACCCCAGGGGGCGCATACACTGAAGCTTTCTTT
once,TRBJ1-1,NA,TRBV10-3,CAISTHTGRHSDEAFF,TGTGCCATCAGCACCCATACTGGGAGACATTCGGACGAGGCTTTCTTT
NA,TRBJ1-2,NA,TRBV6-9,CASSLQGGADGYTF,TGTGCCAGCAGTCTCCAGGGAGGGGCTGATGGCTACACCTTC
medium-sized,TRBJ1-2,TRBD1,TRBV2,CARSREGAAANYGYTF,TGTGCCAGGAGCCGGGAGGGGGCCGCAGCTAACTATGGCTACACCTTC
NA,TRBJ2-7,NA,TRBV7-6,CASSFYVGPEGGEQYF,TGTGCCAGCAGCTTTTACGTGGGACCCGAGGGAGGCGAGCAGTACTTC
few,TRBJ1-2,NA,TRBV5-5,CASSLAGPRAF,TGTGCCAGCAGCTTGGCAGGCCCCCGCGCCTTC
NA,TRBJ2-7,TRBD2,TRBV10-3,CAISEGTSASYEQYF,TGTGCCATCAGTGAGGGGACTAGCGCCTCCTACGAGCAGTACTTC
NA,TRBJ1-5,NA,TRBV7-2,CASSLTPSNQPQHF,TGTGCCAGCAGCTTGACCCCTAGCAATCAGCCCCAGCATTTT
many,TRBJ2-7,NA,TRBV25-1,CASSLQTTGPKFLKQYF,TGTGCCAGCAGTCTACAAACGACGGGGCCTAAATTTCTCAAGCAGTACTTC
NA,TRBJ2-7,NA,TRBV5-5,CASSLNRYPYEQYF,TGTGCCAGCAGCTTGAACCGATACCCCTACGAGCAGTACTTC
NA,TRBJ2-5,TRBD1,TRBV15,CATSVDRGRWETQYF,TGTGCCACCAGCGTGGACAGGGGGCGCTGGGAGACCCAGTACTTC
NA,TRBJ1-2,TRBD1,TRBV2,CARRASRDSPLYGYTF,TGTGCCAGGAGGGCCTCGCGGGACAGCCCTCTCTATGGCTACACCTTC
NA,TRBJ2-1,NA,TRBV7-9,CASSLSSYNEQFF,TGTGCCAGCAGCTTATCCAGCTACAATGAGCAGTTCTTC
NA,TRBJ2-1,NA,TRBV4-2,CASSQDIRGLRYNEQFF,TGTGCCAGCAGCCAAGATATAAGGGGTTTGCGGTACAATGAGCAGTTCTTC
NA,TRBJ2-1,TRBD2,TRBV4-2,CASSQGDSGTGDEQFF,TGTGCCAGCAGCCAAGGTGATAGCGGGACCGGCGATGAGCAGTTCTTC
NA,TRBJ2-3,NA,TRBV7-8,CASSQEEADTQYF,TGTGCCAGCAGCCAAGAGGAAGCAGATACGCAGTATTTT
once,TRBJ2-7,TRBD2,TRBV14,CASSLESGNPYEQYF,TGTGCCAGCAGCCTCGAGAGCGGGAACCCCTACGAGCAGTACTTC